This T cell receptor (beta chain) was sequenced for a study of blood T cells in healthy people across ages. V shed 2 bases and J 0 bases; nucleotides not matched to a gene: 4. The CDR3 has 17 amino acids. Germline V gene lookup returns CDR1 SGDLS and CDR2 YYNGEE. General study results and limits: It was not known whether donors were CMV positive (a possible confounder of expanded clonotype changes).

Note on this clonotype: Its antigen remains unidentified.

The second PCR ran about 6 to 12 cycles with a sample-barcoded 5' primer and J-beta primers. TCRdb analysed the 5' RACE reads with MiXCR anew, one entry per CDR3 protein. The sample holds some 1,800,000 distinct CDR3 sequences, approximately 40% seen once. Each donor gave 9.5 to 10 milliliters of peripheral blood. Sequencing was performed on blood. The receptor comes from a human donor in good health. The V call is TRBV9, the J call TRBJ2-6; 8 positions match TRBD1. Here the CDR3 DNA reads TGTGCCAGCAGCGTTGGGACAGGACGCTCTGGGGCCAACGTCCTGACTTTC. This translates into CASSVGTGRSGANVLTF.